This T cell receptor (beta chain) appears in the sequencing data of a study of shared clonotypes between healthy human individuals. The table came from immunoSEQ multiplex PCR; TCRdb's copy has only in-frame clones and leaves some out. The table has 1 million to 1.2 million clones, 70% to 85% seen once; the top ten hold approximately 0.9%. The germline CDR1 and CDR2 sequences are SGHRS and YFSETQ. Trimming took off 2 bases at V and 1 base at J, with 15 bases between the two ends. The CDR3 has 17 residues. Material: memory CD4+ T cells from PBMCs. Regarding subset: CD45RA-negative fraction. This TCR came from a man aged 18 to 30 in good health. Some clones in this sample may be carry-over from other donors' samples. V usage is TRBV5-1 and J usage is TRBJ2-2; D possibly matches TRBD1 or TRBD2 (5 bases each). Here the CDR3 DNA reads TGCGCCAGCAGCTTAACTTCCGGGACGGGGAACACCGGGGAGCTGTTTTTT. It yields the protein CASSLTSGTGNTGELFF.